These 4 T cell receptor beta chains were all obtained from the same sample, sequenced in a study of PD-1 blockade in classical Hodgkin lymphoma. Measured with immunoSEQ multiplex PCR; TCRdb has only the in-frame clones, and not every one. This table holds about 94,000 clones, under 95% found once. As for time point: cycle 4 day 1 (C4D1), after about 6 weeks of nivolumab. All trial patients relapsed after autologous stem cell transplantation. Sequences were derived from peripheral blood mononuclear cells (PBMCs), sampled before the fourth cycle of nivolumab. The receptors shown here come from a human donor with classical Hodgkin lymphoma.

This sequence joins TRBV12-2 and TRBJ1-2; the table's D gene call, TRBD1, was not cross checked with the DNA. TRBV12-2 is a recognized pseudogene. The CDR3 is 15 residues long. For the CDR3, the DNA is TGTGCAAGTCGCCCGCGGACAGGCCACAGCTATGGCTACACCTTC. As protein: CASRPRTGHSYGYTF.

The chain has TRBV5-1 and TRBJ2-3; TRBD2 is a possible D gene (5 bases). Per germline, CDR1 SGHRS and CDR2 YFSETQ. This CDR3 spans 15 amino acids. Deletions cut 0 bases from V and 5 bases from J, with 13 bases between. The DNA for the CDR3 is TGCGCCAGCAGCTTGGATCGGGCTAGCCTAGATACGCAGTATTTT. Its protein product is CASSLDRASLDTQYF.

The chain recombines TRBV10-3 with TRBJ2-5; 7 bases are shared with TRBD2. Unmatched junction bases numbered 9, after V lost 0 bases and J lost 5 bases. Germline V gene lookup returns CDR1 ENHRY and CDR2 SYGVKD. The CDR3 covers 16 residues. CDR3: CAISESGTTSIETQYF. The CDR3 region has the DNA TGTGCCATCAGTGAGTCTGGTACGACTAGCATTGAGACCCAGTACTTC.

The chain has TRBV10-1 and TRBJ1-1; 10 bases map to TRBD1. Trimming cost V 6 bases and J 1 base; bases outside gene matches: 8. The CDR3 has 16 residues. The germline V gene has CDR1 WNHNN and CDR2 SYGVQD (reference sequence). CDR3 amino acids: CASSIGQGGRNTEAFF. The CDR3, as DNA: TGCGCCAGCAGCATCGGACAGGGGGGGAGGAACACTGAAGCTTTCTTT.